Reported below is one TCR beta chain. Its cognate antigen is unknown. With random hexamers, reverse transcription was performed on about 0.5 to 1 ug of RNA. TCR beta CDR3 was amplified by immunoSEQ multiplex PCR. This amplification extended across 54 Vbeta and 13 Jbeta segments. TCRdb re-called the immunoSEQ multiplex PCR reads with MiXCR, one entry per CDR3 protein. The sample lists about 250,000 distinct CDR3 sequences, just under 95% occurring once. Blood CD8+ and CD4+ T cells underwent high-throughput TCR beta sequencing. The multiple sclerosis controls, all treatment-naive patients, had relapsing-remitting disease that was stable or active. The record originates from a study of CD8 T cells in Susac syndrome. Findings and caveats of the study: As acknowledged by the study, its TCR sequencing and HLA analysis included a relatively small number of individuals.

The TCR sequence derives from a human donor with multiple sclerosis. Sequenced material: CD4+ T cells from PBMCs.

In nucleotides, the CDR3 is TGCAGTGCCCTCAGGGACAGACCGAGGTATGGCTACACCTTC. This codes for CSALRDRPRYGYTF. The chain couples TRBV20-1 to TRBJ1-2; TRBD1 matches 7 bases. Germline lookup yields CDR1 DFQATT and CDR2 SNEGSKA (reference sequence). The CDR3 is 14 amino acids. After removal of 6 bases from V and 5 bases from J, the junction contained 12 bases not matched to a gene.